A single sample gave rise to the 26 T cell receptor beta chains below, sequenced in a study of blood T cells in healthy people across ages. A J-beta primer mix and a sample-barcoded 5' primer were used in a second PCR of about 6 to 12 cycles. TCRdb analysed the 5' RACE reads with MiXCR anew, one entry per CDR3 protein. This table holds approximately 830,000 distinct CDR3 sequences, around 68% found once. Material: blood. Receptors were obtained from a man aged 25-45 years in good health.

The chain links TRBV4-3 to TRBJ2-6; D perhaps matches TRBD1 (6 bases). Germline-derived CDR1 and CDR2 are LGHNA and YSLEER. The CDR3 is 18 residues long. V lost 0 bases and J lost 0, with 12 bases in between. The CDR3 DNA follows: TGCGCCAGCAGCCAAGAGGGGGCCTTAAGCTCTGGGGCCAACGTCCTGACTTTC. It encodes CASSQEGALSSGANVLTF.

This chain connects TRBV6-2 or TRBV6-3 to TRBJ2-7; 8 nucleotides match TRBD1. Germline CDR1 reads MNHEY; CDR2 reads SVGEGT. With V trimmed by 5 bases and J by 12 bases, 18 bases remained unmatched. CDR3 length: 15 residues. For the CDR3, the DNA is TGTGCCAGCAGTCCTAGGGCCGGGACAGGAGGGTATCGGTACTTC. This codes for CASSPRAGTGGYRYF.

This clonotype was found once. The genes are TRBV6-6 and TRBJ2-1; unclear D gene. The germline gives CDR1 MNHNY, CDR2 SVGAGI (reference sequence). CDR3 size: 13 residues. Trimming took off 3 bases at V and 9 bases at J, with 12 bases between the two ends. The CDR3 spells CASSYVGLGEQFF. The CDR3 nucleotides read TGTGCCAGCAGTTATGTGGGCCTCGGTGAGCAGTTCTTC.

The chain employs TRBV25-1 and TRBJ2-5, with TRBD2 identical over 9 bases. The CDR3 runs 16 residues. The germline gives CDR1 MGHDK, CDR2 SYGVNS. With V trimmed by 4 bases and J by 5 bases, 11 bases remained unmatched. CDR3 sequence reads: CASSGLAGNSWETQYF. In nucleotides, the CDR3 is TGTGCCAGCAGTGGTCTAGCGGGGAATTCGTGGGAGACCCAGTACTTC.

This clonotype was seen ten or more times. The V call is TRBV13, the J call TRBJ1-2, with TRBD1 matching over 9 bases. The CDR3 runs to 14 residues. The germline CDR1 and CDR2 sequences are PRHDT and FYEKMQ (reference sequence). The ends lost 4 bases at V and 6 bases at J; junction bases unmatched: 6. DNA for the CDR3: TGTGCCAGCAGCTCCTGGGACAGGGTGAATGGCTACACCTTC. The encoded protein is CASSSWDRVNGYTF.

The chain combines TRBV7-2 with TRBJ1-2; a weak D match, TRBD1 (5 bases). V lost 5 bases, J lost 4 bases, and 11 bases lay in between. Germline CDR1 is SGHTA and CDR2 is FQGNSA. This CDR3 has 13 residues. This CDR3 reads CASSAGRIYGYTF. The CDR3 DNA sequence: TGTGCCAGCAGCGCGGGACGGATCTATGGCTACACCTTC.

This chain connects TRBV24-1 to TRBJ2-4; D not certain. This CDR3 is built from 16 residues. Trimming shortened V by 1 base and J by 0 bases, and 9 bases separated the two germline ends. Germline values: CDR1 KGHDR, CDR2 SFDVKD. For the CDR3, the DNA is TGTGCCACCAGTGATTTACAGTCTTTAGCCAAAAACATTCAGTACTTC. Its protein product is CATSDLQSLAKNIQYF.

This clonotype has a single count. The V gene is TRBV7-2, the J gene TRBJ2-5; 10 bases are shared with TRBD2. The end of the DNA is better explained by TRBJ2-7, so the J call may be wrong. The CDR3 has 15 amino acids. Germline V gene data show CDR1 as SGHTA and CDR2 as FQGNSA. CDR3 region: CASSLYRAGGNEQYF. DNA of the CDR3: TGTGCCAGCAGCTTATATCGAGCGGGGGGGAACGAGCAGTACTTC.

The chain couples TRBV3-1 to TRBJ2-1, with 7 bases lining up with TRBD2. V shed 2 bases and J 4 bases; nucleotides not matched to a gene: 5. Per the germline V gene, CDR1 is LGHDT and CDR2 is YNNKEL (reference sequence). The CDR3 contains 15 residues. CDR3 region: CASSQRLAIYNEQFF. DNA for the CDR3: TGTGCCAGCAGCCAACGACTAGCAATTTACAATGAGCAGTTCTTC.

The V and J genes are TRBV4-3 and TRBJ2-1; possible D gene TRBD1, 6 bases. The end of the DNA is better explained by TRBJ2-7, so the J call may be wrong. The CDR3 consists of 15 residues. CDR1 is LGHNA and CDR2 is YSLEER in the germline V gene. CDR3 sequence reads: CASSQEGQPIYEQYF. CDR3 nucleotides: TGCGCCAGCAGCCAAGAAGGACAGCCCATCTACGAGCAGTACTTC.

J is TRBJ1-2 and V is TRBV25-1; D remains ambiguous. The CDR3 is made up of 14 amino acids. The germline V gene encodes CDR1 MGHDK and CDR2 SYGVNS. The V end was cut by 2 bases, the J end by 2 bases, with 9 bases between. CDR3 coding DNA: TGTGCCAGCAGTGAAAGCGGACCGAACTATGGCTACACCTTC. Translation: CASSESGPNYGYTF.

The chain combines TRBV15 with TRBJ1-5, with 7 bases lining up with TRBD1. From germline, CDR1 is LNHNV and CDR2 YYDKDF (reference sequence). The CDR3 spans 17 residues. With 4 bases clipped from V and 0 bases from J, the junction kept 9 bases outside the gene matches. This CDR3 reads CATSNPTGTASNQPQHF. CDR3 DNA sequence: TGTGCCACCAGCAATCCTACCGGGACAGCTAGCAATCAGCCCCAGCATTTT.

The table lists this clonotype with a count of one. V is TRBV5-1 and J is TRBJ1-6, with 7 bases identical to TRBD1. Germline V gene sequence: CDR1 SGHRS, CDR2 YFSETQ. The CDR3 has 13 amino acids. V dropped 3 bases and J dropped 8; count of bases not matched to a gene: 2. The CDR3 nucleotides read TGCGCCAGCAGCTCCCAGGGGGATTCACCCCTCCACTTT. Amino acid sequence: CASSSQGDSPLHF.

The rearrangement joins TRBV5-1 to TRBJ2-5; 8 bases agree with TRBD1. This CDR3 has 14 amino acids. V dropped 4 bases and J dropped 4; count of bases not matched to a gene: 6. Germline-derived CDR1 and CDR2 are SGHRS and YFSETQ. CDR3 sequence reads: CASSLGQGPETQYF. The DNA of the CDR3 is TGCGCCAGCAGCCTTGGACAGGGACCAGAGACCCAGTACTTC.

This rearrangement joins TRBV7-9 to TRBJ2-1; the D gene is possibly TRBD1 (5 bases). V lost 1 base and J 9 bases, leaving 13 bases between the germline ends. This CDR3 has 14 residues. CDR1 and CDR2 from the germline V gene are SEHNR and FQNEAQ (reference sequence). CDR3 sequence reads: CASSLVFQGTEQFF. DNA of the CDR3: TGTGCCAGCAGCTTAGTGTTCCAGGGCACTGAGCAGTTCTTC.

This clonotype was counted only a few times. The chain is built from TRBV20-1 and TRBJ2-7; 9 nucleotides line up with TRBD1. The DNA end lines up better with TRBJ2-5; the J call may be wrong. Germline CDR1 is DFQATT and CDR2 is SNEGSKA (reference sequence). The CDR3 consists of 14 residues. The CDR3 bases are TGCAGTGCTTGCCCGGGACAGGGATTGGAGACCCAGTACTTC. The encoded protein is CSACPGQGLETQYF.

The chain couples TRBV12-3 or TRBV12-4 to TRBJ2-1; D is ambiguous. The J call may be wrong; the DNA end is better matched by TRBJ2-7. This CDR3 is built from 13 residues. CDR3 sequence reads: CASSSPPYNEQYF. DNA of the CDR3: TGTGCCAGCAGTTCCCCACCCTACAATGAGCAGTACTTC.

The CDR3 is CASSQNGGSGSPLHF. CDR3 nucleotide sequence: TGTGCCAGCAGCCAAAATGGTGGCAGCGGGTCACCCCTCCACTTT. The chain recombines TRBV7-6 with TRBJ1-6, with no clear D. Germline V lookup: CDR1 SGHVS, CDR2 FNYEAQ. This CDR3 contains 15 residues. Trimming left V 5 bases short and J 10 bases short, with 18 bases between.

The chain couples TRBV20-1 to TRBJ2-3; 10 positions agree with TRBD2. The length of the CDR3 is 15 residues. The ends lost 2 bases at V and 3 bases at J; junction bases unmatched: 5. The germline CDR1 and CDR2 sequences are DFQATT and SNEGSKA (reference sequence). The chain's CDR3 is CSARRSGGATDTQYF. CDR3 DNA sequence: TGCAGTGCTAGACGGAGCGGGGGGGCTACAGATACGCAGTATTTT.

This chain connects TRBV14 to TRBJ2-7; 7 nucleotides agree with TRBD1. Trimming took 2 bases from V and 7 from J; bases not matched to a gene: 11. The V gene's germline CDR1 is SGHDN and CDR2 FVKESK. CDR3 length equals 15 residues. CDR3 in DNA: TGTGCCAGCAGCCAAAATTGGGACAGCTACAATGAGCAGTACTTC. It translates to CASSQNWDSYNEQYF.

The chain employs TRBV6-1 and TRBJ2-1; 10 nucleotides match TRBD2. The V gene's germline CDR1 is MNHNS and CDR2 SASEGT. This CDR3 has 16 amino acids. Trimming cost V 2 bases and J 4 bases; bases outside gene matches: 5. The CDR3 sequence: CASSELGAGGYNEQFF. The CDR3, as DNA: TGTGCCAGCAGTGAACTTGGAGCGGGGGGGTACAATGAGCAGTTCTTC.

This clonotype was picked up a small number of times. The rearrangement links TRBV6-5 to TRBJ2-1, with D maybe TRBD2 (5 bases). The CDR3 is 15 residues long. From germline, CDR1 is MNHEY and CDR2 SVGAGI. The V and J ends lost 2 bases and 5 bases respectively, with 13 bases between them. CDR3: CASSYGSSGNNEQFF. In DNA form, the CDR3 reads TGTGCCAGCAGTTACGGTTCGTCGGGGAACAATGAGCAGTTCTTC.

This chain uses TRBV29-1 with TRBJ2-7; 9 bases map to TRBD1. From germline, CDR1 is SQVTM and CDR2 ANQGSEA. The CDR3 contains 14 residues. V lost 6 bases, J lost 3 bases, and 9 bases stayed unmatched. The CDR3 is CSVTGTGTIYEQYF. The DNA for the CDR3 is TGCAGCGTAACCGGGACAGGGACGATCTACGAGCAGTACTTC.

The J gene is TRBJ2-1, the V gene TRBV4-3; the D is unclear. Trimming cost V 0 bases and J 8 bases, with 14 bases left between them. From germline, CDR1 is LGHNA and CDR2 YSLEER. CDR3 length equals 15 residues. CDR3 in amino acids: CASSQDHRVGYEQFF. CDR3 nucleotides: TGCGCCAGCAGCCAAGACCATAGAGTTGGTTATGAGCAGTTCTTC.

The chain combines TRBV5-1 with TRBJ2-4, with TRBD1 matching 7 bases. The J call may be in error: the DNA end matches TRBJ2-7 better. The germline gives CDR1 SGHRS, CDR2 YFSETQ. The length of the CDR3 is 15 residues. The CDR3 DNA sequence: TGCGCCAGCAGCTGGGTTGCAGGGGGAGCCTACGAGCAGTACTTC. It yields the protein CASSWVAGGAYEQYF.

The chain couples TRBV9 to TRBJ2-1; TRBD2 might be the D (6 bases). Deletions cut 3 bases from V and 5 bases from J, with 6 bases between. Germline V gives CDR1 SGDLS, CDR2 YYNGEE. The CDR3 loop spans 12 amino acids. CDR3 sequence: CASSAGDNEQFF. Written as DNA, the CDR3 is TGTGCCAGCAGCGCGGGGGACAATGAGCAGTTCTTC.